The source of this T cell receptor (beta chain) is a study of T cell responses to AZD1222 COVID-19 vaccine. The assay was immunoSEQ multiplex PCR, and TCRdb's table has in-frame clones only and misses some. The sample lists approximately 130,000 clones; 70% to 90% were seen once. Germline CDR1 LGHDT, CDR2 YNNKEL (reference sequence). V lost 4 bases and J lost 4, with 14 bases in between. The CDR3 is made up of 15 amino acids. This specimen consisted of peripheral blood, obtained on day 0 of AZD1222 vaccination. The clonotype originates from an adult in good health. The V call is TRBV3-1 (or the pseudogene TRBV3-2), the J call TRBJ1-5, with D possibly being TRBD1 (6 bases). In nucleotides, the CDR3 is TGTGCCAGCAGCCCCGCGGGGGCGAAAAATCAGCCCCAGCATTTT. It translates to CASSPAGAKNQPQHF.